This is a list of T cell receptor beta chains from one sample in a study of cytotoxic CD8 clonotypes in ibrutinib-treated CLL. The data were produced by immunoSEQ multiplex PCR, yet TCRdb's version contains in-frame clones alone and is incomplete. Found here are 150,000 to 200,000 clones, 70% to 90% of them singletons; the top ten hold approximately 3%. Sequenced material: PBMCs, taken at disease progression, from a patient treated with ibrutinib. All receptors derive from a human donor with chronic lymphocytic leukemia. The CDR3 runs from the conserved cysteine through the conserved F or W. D genes are given only for firm matches. The size field is filled for only some rows; it gives once, few, many or a size class.

TRBV29-1	.	13	TRBJ2-7	TRBD2	TGCAGCGTTACCCCCACGGGAGGGGCCGAGCAGTACTTC	CSVTPTGGAEQYF
TRBV18	.	16	TRBJ1-4	TRBD1	TGTGCCAGCTCACCTGGGACAGGAGAAGTGAATGAAAAACTGTTTTTT	CASSPGTGEVNEKLFF
TRBV9	.	15	TRBJ2-2	.	TGTGCCAGCAACCGAGGGGACACCGCCACCGGGGAGCTGTTTTTT	CASNRGDTATGELFF
TRBV7-5	.	15	TRBJ1-5	.	TGTGTCAGAAGACCGACAGGGGTTCGACATCAGCCCCAGCATTTT	CVRRPTGVRHQPQHF
TRBV5-4	.	14	TRBJ2-2	.	TGTGCCAGCAGCATAGGGTCCGGGGCCGGGGAGCTGTTTTTT	CASSIGSGAGELFF
TRBV9	.	15	TRBJ1-5	.	TGTGCCAGCAGCGTAGACGGGGCCCGCAATCAGCCCCAGCATTTT	CASSVDGARNQPQHF
TRBV5-1	.	15	TRBJ2-7	.	TGCGCCAGCAGCTTGGCCCGGCAGGGTCGCGACGAGCAGTACTTC	CASSLARQGRDEQYF
TRBV7-2	once	15	TRBJ2-2	TRBD2	TGTGCCAGCAGCTTACTCGGGGGGGACACCGGGGAGCTGTTTTTT	CASSLLGGDTGELFF
TRBV27	.	13	TRBJ2-5	.	TGTGCCAGCAGCCCCTTATCAGAGGAGACCCAGTACTTC	CASSPLSEETQYF
TRBV6-6	once	15	TRBJ2-5	TRBD2	TGTGCCAGCAGTTTTCCTAGCGGGAGATCTGAGACCCAGTACTTC	CASSFPSGRSETQYF
TRBV4-2	.	15	TRBJ2-1	TRBD2	TGTGCCAGCAGCCAAGAAAGCGGGAGCTACAATGAGCAGTTCTTC	CASSQESGSYNEQFF
TRBV7-6	.	13	TRBJ1-1	.	TGTGCCAGCAGCTTGGAAGGCCTAGACCAGGCTTTCTTT	CASSLEGLDQAFF
TRBV5-1	few	15	TRBJ1-5	.	TGCGCCAGCAGCTTGGGACCGCTGGGCAATCAGCCCCAGCATTTT	CASSLGPLGNQPQHF
TRBV7-2	.	15	TRBJ1-5	.	TGTGCCAGCAGCTTAGAGTTAGGTGGGGATCAGCCCCAGCATTTT	CASSLELGGDQPQHF
TRBV7-8	.	18	TRBJ2-1	TRBD2	TGTGCCAGCAGCTTAGCGGTACTAGCGGGAGTTTCGACGCTGCGGCAGTTCTTC	CASSLAVLAGVSTLRQFF
TRBV5-1	.	19	TRBJ2-6	TRBD2	TGCGCCAGCAGCCCGGAACTAGCGCTGAAGAGCTCTGGGGCCAACGTCCTGACTTTC	CASSPELALKSSGANVLTF
TRBV5-6	.	15	TRBJ1-3	.	TGTGCCAGCAGCTTGGGGAGGCACTCTGGAAACACCATATATTTT	CASSLGRHSGNTIYF
TRBV19	.	15	TRBJ2-7	TRBD1	TGTGCCAGTAGTGCCGCCGGGACAGGTAGCTACGAGCAGTACTTC	CASSAAGTGSYEQYF
TRBV7-9	.	15	TRBJ2-5	TRBD1	TGTGCCAGCAGCTTAGTTTCAGGGGGCGTGGAGACCCAGTACTTC	CASSLVSGGVETQYF
TRBV6-6	.	15	TRBJ2-7	.	TGTGCCAGCAGCTTGGGATTTCTTGATTCCTACGAGCAGTACTTC	CASSLGFLDSYEQYF
TRBV19	few	14	TRBJ1-2	.	TGTGCCAGTAGTATAGAGTCAGGGAGGTATGGCTACACCTTC	CASSIESGRYGYTF
TRBV28	.	17	TRBJ1-2	TRBD1	TGTGCCACCTATAACAGGGGAGATGGTGATAAGGGCTATGGCTACACCTTC	CATYNRGDGDKGYGYTF
TRBV29-1	few	13	TRBJ1-2	TRBD1	TGCAGCGTCGGGGGACAGTCAGTTGGGGGCTACACCTTC	CSVGGQSVGGYTF
TRBV5-1	.	16	TRBJ2-7	.	TGCGCCAGCAGCTTGAGTGGAAGCGGGACAACCTACGAGCAGTACTTC	CASSLSGSGTTYEQYF
TRBV7-3	.	18	TRBJ2-2	.	TGTGCCAGCAGCTTAATGTCGGGGAGAGAGGGAAACACCGGGGAGCTGTTTTTT	CASSLMSGREGNTGELFF
TRBV9	.	16	TRBJ2-1	.	TGTGCCAGCAGCGTAGCCGACCGGGGCCTCTACAATGAGCAGTTCTTC	CASSVADRGLYNEQFF
TRBV28	.	16	TRBJ1-3	.	TGTGCCAGCAGTTTAATTGGGCTGCTCTCTGGAAACACCATATATTTT	CASSLIGLLSGNTIYF
TRBV19	.	13	TRBJ1-5	.	TGTGCCAGTAATGAGTTTAGTTATCAGCCCCAGCATTTT	CASNEFSYQPQHF
TRBV29-1	.	13	TRBJ1-5	.	TGCAGCGCGACGACAGGAACACATCAGCCCCAGCATTTT	CSATTGTHQPQHF
TRBV6-5	.	16	TRBJ2-5	TRBD2	TGTGCCAGCAGTTACGTTGAGCGGGAGTTCCAAGAGACCCAGTACTTC	CASSYVEREFQETQYF
TRBV12-5	.	12	TRBJ1-1	TRBD1	TGTGCTAGTGGCAGCCCGACAGGGAGAGCTTTCTTT	CASGSPTGRAFF
TRBV6-1	.	14	TRBJ2-7	TRBD1	TGTGCCAGCAGTAGAGACAGGGGGCTCTACGAGCAGTACTTC	CASSRDRGLYEQYF
TRBV7-9	.	17	TRBJ2-1	TRBD2	TGTGCCAGCAGCACCGGGACTAGCGGGAGCTCCTACAATGAGCAGTTCTTC	CASSTGTSGSSYNEQFF
TRBV4-3	.	15	TRBJ2-6	.	TGCGCCAGCAGCCGCGGCTTGGGAGGGGCCAACGTCCTGACTTTC	CASSRGLGGANVLTF
TRBV29-1	once	14	TRBJ1-3	.	TGCAGCGTTGGTACGTCTTCCTCTGGAAACACCATATATTTT	CSVGTSSSGNTIYF
TRBV6-5	.	14	TRBJ2-7	.	TGTGCCAGCAGTCCCGGAGTGCTAGTGGACGAGCAGTACTTC	CASSPGVLVDEQYF
TRBV28	.	16	TRBJ1-3	TRBD1	TGTGCCAGCAGAAACACTCAGGGGGTCGGTGGAAACACCATATATTTT	CASRNTQGVGGNTIYF
TRBV21-1	.	15	TRBJ1-1	.	TGTGCCAGCAGCAAAGGGCGACAGCCGAACACTGAAGCTTTCTTT	CASSKGRQPNTEAFF
TRBV5-4	.	15	TRBJ2-2	.	TGTGCCAGCAGCTTGGGACTAGCGAACACCGGGGAGCTGTTTTTT	CASSLGLANTGELFF